Below are 22 T cell receptor beta chains sequenced from a single sample in a study of OX40 agonist ivuxolimab in advanced cancers. Only in-frame clones appear in the TCRdb table, and some are missing; sequencing was by immunoSEQ multiplex PCR. The table has about 76,000 clones, approximately 85% seen once. The sample in question was CD4+ or CD8+ T cells sorted from blood, obtained in a trial of the OX40 agonist ivuxolimab. These TCRs come from an adult with an advanced solid tumor such as melanoma, head and neck, liver or kidney cancer.

The chain uses TRBV6-5 and TRBJ2-7, with D uncertain. V lost 5 bases and J lost 2, with 13 bases in between. Germline V gene lookup returns CDR1 MNHEY and CDR2 SVGAGI. The CDR3 covers 14 residues. The CDR3 nucleotides are TGTGCCAGCAGTGAAATCTTTGGTGCCTACGAGCAGTACTTC. Its translation: CASSEIFGAYEQYF.

V is TRBV5-4 and J is TRBJ1-1; D is uncertain. The CDR3 totals 14 residues. The ends were cut back, 0 bases at V and 1 base at J, with 7 bases in the middle. Germline V lookup: CDR1 SGHNT, CDR2 YYREEE (reference sequence). The CDR3 loop is CASSLDYWNTEAFF. CDR3 in DNA: TGTGCCAGCAGCTTGGATTATTGGAACACTGAAGCTTTCTTT.

The CDR3 DNA is TGTGCCAGCAGCCCGGGACCGGGCGGTGAAGCTTTCTTT. Encoded protein: CASSPGPGGEAFF. The rearrangement links TRBV6-4 to TRBJ1-1; possibly TRBD1 for D (5 bases). V shed 6 bases and J shed 7 bases, with 15 bases lying between them. This CDR3 comprises 13 residues. CDR1 and CDR2 from the germline V gene are MRHNA and SNTAGT.

V and J are TRBV6-1 and TRBJ1-5; D is possibly TRBD1 (5 bases). Trimming left V 4 bases short and J 0 bases short, with 10 bases between. This CDR3 comprises 15 residues. CDR1 and CDR2 from the germline V gene are MNHNS and SASEGT. The CDR3 spells CASSVTGTSNQPQHF. CDR3 nucleotide sequence: TGTGCCAGCAGTGTAACAGGAACTAGCAATCAGCCCCAGCATTTT.

V usage is TRBV18 and J usage is TRBJ1-4; D gene ambiguous. V lost 2 bases to trimming and J lost 0 bases, with 4 bases between them. CDR1 and CDR2 from the germline V gene are KGHSH and LQKENI. CDR3 length equals 14 residues. Here the CDR3 DNA reads TGTGCCAGCTCACCAGAAGCAACTAATGAAAAACTGTTTTTT. Its protein product is CASSPEATNEKLFF.

This chain uses TRBV18 with TRBJ1-4; no reliable D call. Germline CDR1 reads KGHSH; CDR2 reads LQKENI. The CDR3 consists of 13 residues. The ends were cut back, 0 bases at V and 3 bases at J, with 2 bases in the middle. For the CDR3, the DNA is TGTGCCAGCTCACCACCGGCTAATGAAAAACTGTTTTTT. This gives the protein CASSPPANEKLFF.

V and J are TRBV4-3 and TRBJ2-5, with 10 nucleotides matching TRBD2. This CDR3 has 16 amino acids. In germline, CDR1 is LGHNA, CDR2 YSLEER. J lost 1 base, V lost 1 base, and 3 bases had no gene match. This chain's CDR3 is CASSQVSGGFQETQYF. In nucleotides, the CDR3 is TGCGCCAGCAGCCAAGTTAGCGGGGGGTTCCAAGAGACCCAGTACTTC.

The V call is TRBV6-6, the J call TRBJ1-5; 8 bases line up with TRBD1. There are 15 residues in the CDR3. V lost 5 bases, J lost 9 bases, and 12 bases stayed unmatched. CDR1 MNHNY and CDR2 SVGAGI come from the germline V gene (reference sequence). CDR3 nucleotides: TGTGCCAGCAGTAGCGCAGGGGGCGCCCGGGGGCCCCAGCATTTT. Its translation: CASSSAGGARGPQHF.

The chain joins TRBV7-9 to TRBJ1-2; 11 bases are shared with TRBD1. Per germline, CDR1 SEHNR and CDR2 FQNEAQ (reference sequence). This CDR3 comprises 15 residues. J lost 7 bases, V lost 0 bases, and 4 bases had no gene match. The chain's CDR3 is CASSLARTGGSGYTF. The CDR3 nucleotides are TGTGCCAGCAGCTTAGCTCGGACAGGGGGCAGTGGCTACACCTTC.

This clone appeared a single time. The V call is TRBV5-4, the J call TRBJ1-1; D perhaps matches TRBD1 (5 bases). CDR3 length: 16 amino acids. V dropped 0 bases and J dropped 0 bases, with 12 bases sitting between them. Germline CDR1 SGHNT, CDR2 YYREEE (reference sequence). The CDR3 here is CASSLALAGLNTEAFF. Written as DNA, the CDR3 is TGTGCCAGCAGCTTGGCCTTGGCAGGGTTGAACACTGAAGCTTTCTTT.

This clone was picked up a small number of times. V is TRBV30 and J is TRBJ1-1; D possibly corresponds to TRBD1 (5 bases). Germline CDR1 is GTSNPN and CDR2 is SVGIG (reference sequence). The CDR3 is 13 residues long. Trimming pared 0 bases from V and 6 bases from J, leaving 11 bases between. For the CDR3, the DNA is TGTGCCTGGAGTGTATCCGGGGGAGCTGAAGCTTTCTTT. Its protein product is CAWSVSGGAEAFF.

A few counts support this clone. This chain joins TRBV6-6 and TRBJ1-1; D call uncertain. Between the trimmed V and J ends, which lost 4 bases and 0 bases, there was a span of 6 bases. Germline CDR1 MNHNY, CDR2 SVGAGI (reference sequence). The CDR3 spans 13 residues. CDR3 in DNA: TGTGCCAGCAGTTTCCCCATGAACACTGAAGCTTTCTTT. It translates to CASSFPMNTEAFF.

This clone was detected a few times. V usage is TRBV30 and J usage is TRBJ1-5, with D tentatively TRBD1 (5 bases). Germline V gene lookup returns CDR1 GTSNPN and CDR2 SVGIG (reference sequence). Trimming cost V 1 base and J 1 base, with 5 bases left between them. The CDR3 is 13 residues long. CDR3 sequence (DNA): TGTGCCTGGAGTGGGGGGAGCAATCAGCCCCAGCATTTT. Translating it yields CAWSGGSNQPQHF.

The chain couples TRBV7-9 to TRBJ2-7, with 10 bases that match TRBD1. Trimming removed 5 bases from V and 5 bases from J; junction bases left unmatched: 6. CDR3 length: 14 amino acids. Germline values: CDR1 SEHNR, CDR2 FQNEAQ (reference sequence). The CDR3 loop reads CASSGTTGGNEQYF. As DNA, the CDR3 is TGTGCCAGCAGCGGGACGACAGGGGGCAACGAGCAGTACTTC. Variable domain in full (rest from reference TRBV7-9 and TRBJ2-7): DTGVSQNPRHKITKRGQNVTFRCDPISEHNRLYWYRQTLGQGPEFLTYFQNEAQLEKSRLLSDRFSAERPKGSFSTLEIQRTEQGDSAMYLCASSGTTGGNEQYFGPGTRLTVT.

The chain uses TRBV29-1 and TRBJ2-5; the D call may be TRBD1 or TRBD2 (6 bases each). CDR1 is SQVTM, CDR2 ANQGSEA, per germline. The CDR3 runs 16 residues. V was shortened by 6 bases and J by 1 base, with 21 bases between the two germline ends. The CDR3 is CSVGRIRGTIQETQYF. The DNA of the CDR3 is TGCAGCGTGGGGAGGATCCGGGGGACAATCCAAGAGACCCAGTACTTC. Full variable domain (outside the CDR3, taken from reference TRBV29-1 and TRBJ2-5): SAVISQKPSRDICQRGTSLTIQCQVDSQVTMMFWYRQQPGQSLTLIATANQGSEATYESGFVIDKFPISRPNLTFSTLTVSNMSPEDSSIYLCSVGRIRGTIQETQYFGPGTRLLVL.

The V and J genes are TRBV19 and TRBJ1-5; possible D gene TRBD1, 6 bases. V lost 3 bases and J 2 bases, leaving 14 bases between the germline ends. The V gene's germline CDR1 is LNHDA and CDR2 SQIVND (reference sequence). The CDR3 contains 16 residues. CDR3 protein: CASSITGRNGNQPQHF. The CDR3 DNA reads TGTGCCAGTAGTATTACAGGGCGGAACGGCAATCAGCCCCAGCATTTT.

The rearrangement uses TRBV14 and TRBJ1-6; perhaps TRBD1 as D (5 bases). The CDR3 contains 16 residues. Germline assignment: CDR1 SGHDN and CDR2 FVKESK. Trimming cost V 0 bases and J 7 bases, with 13 bases left between them. The CDR3 loop reads CASSQEGQAINSPLHF. The CDR3 DNA reads TGTGCCAGCAGCCAAGAGGGGCAGGCGATCAATTCACCCCTCCACTTT.

This clone was seen a few times. The genes are TRBV7-8 and TRBJ1-4, with D hard to call. CDR1 is SGHVS, CDR2 FQNEAQ, per germline. The CDR3 spans 15 residues. Trimming shortened V by 6 bases and J by 2 bases, and 13 bases separated the two germline ends. CDR3 region: CASRSKVETNEKLFF. The DNA for the CDR3 is TGTGCCAGCAGATCAAAAGTTGAGACTAATGAAAAACTGTTTTTT.

The rearrangement links TRBV27 to TRBJ2-1, with D tentatively TRBD1 (6 bases). V lost 2 bases, J lost 7 bases, and 24 bases lay in between. Germline V gene lookup returns CDR1 MNHEY and CDR2 SMNVEV (reference sequence). This CDR3 region has 18 residues. The CDR3 DNA sequence: TGTGCCAGCAGTTTACCCCCGGGACACACGCCCCTTTGGAATGAGCAGTTCTTC. This encodes CASSLPPGHTPLWNEQFF.

This chain uses TRBV4-1 with TRBJ1-6; 10 bases align to TRBD1. The V and J ends lost 4 bases and 6 bases, in that order; junction bases with no gene match: 3. The CDR3 consists of 15 residues. CDR1 is MGHRA and CDR2 is YSYEKL in the germline V gene. CDR3 residues: CASSLRDRGNSPLHF. CDR3 coding DNA: TGCGCCAGCAGCCTACGGGACAGGGGTAATTCACCCCTCCACTTT.

The V gene is TRBV7-9, the J gene TRBJ2-5; 8 nucleotides line up with TRBD2. This CDR3 region has 14 residues. CDR1 and CDR2 (germline): SEHNR, FQNEAQ (reference sequence). V was clipped by 5 bases and J by 5 bases; unmatched bases: 7. The CDR3 loop reads CASSLGRGDETQYF. The CDR3 bases are TGTGCCAGCAGCCTTGGGCGGGGGGACGAGACCCAGTACTTC.

CDR3 bases: TGCGCCAGCAGCCCGGGAGACGGCCATGAGCAGTTCTTC. Translated, it gives CASSPGDGHEQFF. The chain employs TRBV5-1 and TRBJ2-1; maybe TRBD2 (6 bases). V was trimmed by 4 bases and J by 8 bases, leaving 13 bases between them. In germline, CDR1 is SGHRS, CDR2 YFSETQ. The CDR3 is 13 residues long.